These T cell receptor beta chains were read from a single sample in a study of cytomegalovirus exposure and HLA in healthy donors. The table came from immunoSEQ multiplex PCR; TCRdb's copy has only in-frame clones and leaves some out. Among approximately 150,000 clones listed, around 77% were seen once. The specimen was PBMCs. Every receptor here comes from a woman aged 25-40 years in good health and CMV-seronegative. CDR3s leave out the opening cysteine and the closing phenylalanine or tryptophan.

TRBJ1-5 | TRBV6-5 | ASSYSSRQPQH
TRBJ2-2 | TRBV25-1 | ASREAGVNTGELF
TRBJ2-7 | TRBV11-2 | ASSPASHEQY
TRBJ2-7 | TRBV28 | ASSLDDRVYEQY
TRBJ1-1 | TRBV18 | ASSPRREAEAF
TRBJ2-1 | TRBV27 | ASSARTSGIYNEQF
TRBJ1-5 | TRBV7-8 | ASSINAGINQPQH
TRBJ2-1 | TRBV30 | AWSPSRTSGTQYNEQF
TRBJ1-5 | TRBV19 | ASSIPGIAQPQH
TRBJ2-1 | TRBV6-1 | ASSLEPGTFDEQF
TRBJ1-2 | TRBV5-1 | ASSQGQDINYGYT
TRBJ2-2 | TRBV7-2 | ASNLRGLGTGELF
TRBJ2-1 | TRBV14 | ASSQASGYNEQF
TRBJ2-7 | TRBV27 | ASSSPLLEQY
TRBJ1-3 | TRBV6-5 | ASTTGSGNTIY
TRBJ2-2 | TRBV15 | ATRTPESSNTGELF
TRBJ1-2 | TRBV7-9 | ASSLIDRGAGGYT
TRBJ1-1 | TRBV5-1 | ASSYLTGNTEAF
TRBJ1-4 | TRBV5-1 | ASRKAGRDPPTNEKLF
TRBJ1-1 | TRBV5-1 | ASSWGTAPNTEAF
TRBJ2-7 | TRBV10-1 | ASSEGQGINEQY
TRBJ2-5 | TRBV6-4 | ASSEGQGLQETQY
TRBJ2-1 | TRBV7-6 | ASSPRTGYNEQF
TRBJ2-1 | TRBV30 | AWSVGGSMRNEQF
TRBJ1-2 | TRBV4-1 | ASSQDWGTEGYT
TRBJ2-7 | TRBV2 | ASSDDGGAGEQY
TRBJ2-2 | TRBV5-1 | ASSLQVGGNTGELF
TRBJ2-1 | TRBV6-1 | ASSSPSGPRF
TRBJ1-5 | TRBV18 | ASSRGDRGQPQH
TRBJ2-1 | TRBV27 | ASRGGYNEQF
TRBJ1-1 | TRBV18 | ASSQGTGAEAF
TRBJ2-2 | TRBV19 | ASRTFGGGELF
TRBJ1-3 | TRBV28 | ASSFMDGQAPGNTIY
TRBJ2-1 | TRBV25-1 | ASSSGNEQF
TRBJ2-7 | TRBV14 | ASSHMTGGGYEQY
TRBJ2-3 | TRBV5-1 | ASSLTSGRATDTQY